The sequence of this T cell receptor beta chain was determined in a study of regulatory T cells in long-lasting Graves disease. About this clonotype itself: Antigen unknown. This sequence may be a read error, since a much larger clone differs from it by one base. Likely a read error: the CDR3 ends without its conserved phenylalanine or tryptophan.

General study points: It was possible that the small sample size reduced accuracy. Persistent Graves' cases showed lower TCR diversity than newly diagnosed cases. TRBV28, TRBJ1-2 and TRBJ2-5 were favored in persistent disease. Newly diagnosed patients shared 966 public clonotypes; persistent patients shared some 2,600.

The V end lost 9 bases, the J end lost 11 bases, and 10 bases lay between the germline ends. Germline-derived CDR1 and CDR2 are SGHAT and FQNNGV. The CDR3 runs 9 residues. Time point of the sample: persistent/refractory GD, antithyroid drugs over 5 years with positive TRAb. RNA isolated from PBMCs was used to make the TCR library. Arm-PCR with iRepertoire HTBI primers amplified the CDR3 regions for these TCR beta libraries. TCRdb reprocessed the multiplex PCR reads via MiXCR and lists one record per CDR3 protein. Of roughly 490,000 distinct CDR3 sequences in the sample, under 25% are singletons; the top ten hold roughly 14%.

This sequence was found in a female donor with Graves disease. This rearrangement joins TRBV11-2 to TRBJ1-1; D is possibly TRBD1 (6 bases). Sequencing was performed on peripheral blood mononuclear cells (PBMCs), taken when the disease was refractory, from a patient treated with antithyroid drugs. The DNA for the CDR3 is TGTGCCAGACGACAGGAGGCTTTCCTT. It yields the protein CARRQEAFL.